Listed here is a single T cell receptor (beta chain). During active infection, Seattle patients enrolled and were then monitored through disease. Source study methods: From reference gene primer amplification, estimates of nucleated cell counts were derived. Using immunoSEQ multiplex PCR, the repertoire was profiled, and TCRdb retains in-frame clones only, with some absent. Clone size and V and J calls were adopted from that table, with D and trimming inferred from the DNA. This sample has over 60,000 clones, with 76% found just once. The sample originates from a study of blood T cell repertoires in COVID-19. For the study at large: Acute-phase and convalescent COVID-19 samples originated in the United States, Italy and Spain.

The V and J ends lost 1 base and 8 bases, in that order; junction bases with no gene match: 8. The CDR3 runs 15 residues. Germline V lookup: CDR1 GTSNPN, CDR2 SVGIG (reference sequence). This TCR was sampled from a man between 60 and 75 years old with COVID-19, enrolled during active disease. The rearrangement uses TRBV30 and TRBJ1-4; 9 nucleotides agree with TRBD1. Sequenced material: peripheral blood. In nucleotides, the CDR3 is TGTGCCTGGAGTGATACAGGGGGCAAGGTCGAAAAACTGTTTTTT. It translates to CAWSDTGGKVEKLFF.